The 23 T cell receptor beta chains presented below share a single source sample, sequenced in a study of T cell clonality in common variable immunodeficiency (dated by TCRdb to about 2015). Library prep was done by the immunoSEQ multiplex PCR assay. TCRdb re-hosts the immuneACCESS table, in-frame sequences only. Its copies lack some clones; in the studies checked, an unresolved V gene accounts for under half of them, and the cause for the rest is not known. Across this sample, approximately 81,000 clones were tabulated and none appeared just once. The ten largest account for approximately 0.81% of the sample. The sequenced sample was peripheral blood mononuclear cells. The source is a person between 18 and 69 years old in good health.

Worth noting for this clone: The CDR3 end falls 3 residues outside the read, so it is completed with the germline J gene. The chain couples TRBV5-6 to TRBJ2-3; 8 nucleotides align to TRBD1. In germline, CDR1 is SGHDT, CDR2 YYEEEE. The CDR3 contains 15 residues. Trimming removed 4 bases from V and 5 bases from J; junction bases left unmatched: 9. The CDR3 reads CASSLPSGGGDTQYF. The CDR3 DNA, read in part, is TGTGCCAGCAGCCTCCCGTCAGGGGGCGGAGATACG.

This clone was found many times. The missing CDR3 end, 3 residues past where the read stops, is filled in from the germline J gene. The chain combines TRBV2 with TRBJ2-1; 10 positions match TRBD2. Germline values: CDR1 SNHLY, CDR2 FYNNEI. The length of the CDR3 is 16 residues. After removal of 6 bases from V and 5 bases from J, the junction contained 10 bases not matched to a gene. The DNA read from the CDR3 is TGTGCCAGCAGGACGGGACTAGCGAATAGGGACAATGAG. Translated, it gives CASRTGLANRDNE. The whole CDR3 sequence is CASRTGLANRDNEQFF.

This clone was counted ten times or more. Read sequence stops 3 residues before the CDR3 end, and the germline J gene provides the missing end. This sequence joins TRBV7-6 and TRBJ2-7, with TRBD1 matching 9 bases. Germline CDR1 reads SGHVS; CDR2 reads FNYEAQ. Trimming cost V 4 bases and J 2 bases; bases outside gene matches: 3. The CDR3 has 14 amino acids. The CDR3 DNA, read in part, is TGTGCCAGCAGCTCTTGGACAGGGGCCTACGAG. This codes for CASSSWTGAYE. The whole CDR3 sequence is CASSSWTGAYEQYF.

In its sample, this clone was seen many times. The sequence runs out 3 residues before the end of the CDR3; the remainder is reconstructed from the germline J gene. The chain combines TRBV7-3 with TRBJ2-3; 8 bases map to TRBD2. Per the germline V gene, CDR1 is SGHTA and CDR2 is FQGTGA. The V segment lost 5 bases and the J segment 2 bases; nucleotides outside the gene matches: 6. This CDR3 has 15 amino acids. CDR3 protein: CASSLQLADTDTQYF. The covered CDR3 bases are TGTGCCAGCAGCCTTCAACTAGCGGACACAGATACG.

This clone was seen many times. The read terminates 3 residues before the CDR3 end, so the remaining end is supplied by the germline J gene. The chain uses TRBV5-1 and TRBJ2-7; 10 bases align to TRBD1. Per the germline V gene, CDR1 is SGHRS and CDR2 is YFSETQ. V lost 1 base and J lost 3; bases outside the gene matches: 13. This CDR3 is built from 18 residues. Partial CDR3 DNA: TGCGCCAGCAGCTTGCAGACAGGGGGCGTCCCTCAGGGCTACGAG. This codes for CASSLQTGGVPQGYE. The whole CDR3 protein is CASSLQTGGVPQGYEQYF. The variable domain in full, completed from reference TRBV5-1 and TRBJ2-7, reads KAGVTQTPRYLIKTRGQQVTLSCSPISGHRSVSWYQQTPGQGLQFLFEYFSETQRNKGNFPGRFSGRQFSNSRSEMNVSTLELGDSALYLCASSLQTGGVPQGYEQYFGPGTRLTVT.

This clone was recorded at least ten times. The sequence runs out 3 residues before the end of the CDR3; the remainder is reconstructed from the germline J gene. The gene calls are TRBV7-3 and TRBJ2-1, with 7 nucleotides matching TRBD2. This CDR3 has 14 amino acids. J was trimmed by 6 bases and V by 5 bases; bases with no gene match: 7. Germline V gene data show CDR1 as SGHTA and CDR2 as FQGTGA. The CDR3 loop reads CASSPSGVPNEQFF. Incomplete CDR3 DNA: TGTGCCAGCAGCCCTAGCGGAGTCCCCAATGAG.

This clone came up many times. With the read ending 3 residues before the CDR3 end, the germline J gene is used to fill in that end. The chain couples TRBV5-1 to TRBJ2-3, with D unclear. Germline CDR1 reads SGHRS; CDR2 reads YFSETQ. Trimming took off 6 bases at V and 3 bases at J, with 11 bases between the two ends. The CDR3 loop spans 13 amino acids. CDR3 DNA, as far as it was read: TGCGCCAGCATCCCTCGGGTTACAGATACG. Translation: CASIPRVTDT. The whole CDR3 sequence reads CASIPRVTDTQYF.

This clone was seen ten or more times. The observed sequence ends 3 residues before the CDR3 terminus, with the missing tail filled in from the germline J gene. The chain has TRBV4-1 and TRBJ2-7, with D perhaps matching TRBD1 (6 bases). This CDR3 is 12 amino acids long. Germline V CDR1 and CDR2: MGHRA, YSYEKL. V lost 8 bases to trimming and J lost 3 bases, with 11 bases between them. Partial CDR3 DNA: TGCGCCAGCGGGGGCGTCAACTACGAG. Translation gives CASGGVNYE. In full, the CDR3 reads CASGGVNYEQYF.

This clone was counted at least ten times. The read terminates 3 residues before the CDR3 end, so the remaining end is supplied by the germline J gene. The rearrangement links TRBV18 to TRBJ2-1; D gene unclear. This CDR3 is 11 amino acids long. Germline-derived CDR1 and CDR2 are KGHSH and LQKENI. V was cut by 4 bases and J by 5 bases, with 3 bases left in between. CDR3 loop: CASSLDNEQFF. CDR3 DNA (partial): TGTGCCAGCTCACTAGACAATGAG.

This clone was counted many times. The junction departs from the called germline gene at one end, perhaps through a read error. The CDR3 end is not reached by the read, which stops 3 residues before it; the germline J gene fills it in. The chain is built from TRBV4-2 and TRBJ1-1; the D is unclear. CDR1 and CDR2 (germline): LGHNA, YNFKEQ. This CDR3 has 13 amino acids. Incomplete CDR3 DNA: TGCGCCAGCAGCCAGGCAATGAACACTGAA. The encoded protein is CASSQAMNTE. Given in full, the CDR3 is CASSQAMNTEAFF.

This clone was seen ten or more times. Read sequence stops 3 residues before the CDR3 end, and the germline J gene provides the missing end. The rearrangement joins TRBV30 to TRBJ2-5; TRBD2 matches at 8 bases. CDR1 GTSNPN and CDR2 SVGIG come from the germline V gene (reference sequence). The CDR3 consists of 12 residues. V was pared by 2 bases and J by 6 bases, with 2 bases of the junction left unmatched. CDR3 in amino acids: CAWSSGRQTQYF. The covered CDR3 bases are TGTGCCTGGAGTAGCGGGAGACAGACC.

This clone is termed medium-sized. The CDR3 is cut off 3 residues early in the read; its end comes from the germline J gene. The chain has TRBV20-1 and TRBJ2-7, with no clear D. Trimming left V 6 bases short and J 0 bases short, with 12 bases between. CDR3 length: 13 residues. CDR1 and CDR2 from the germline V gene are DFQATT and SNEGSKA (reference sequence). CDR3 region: CSANPNPSYEQYF. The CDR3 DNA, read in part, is TGCAGTGCCAATCCTAACCCCTCCTACGAG.

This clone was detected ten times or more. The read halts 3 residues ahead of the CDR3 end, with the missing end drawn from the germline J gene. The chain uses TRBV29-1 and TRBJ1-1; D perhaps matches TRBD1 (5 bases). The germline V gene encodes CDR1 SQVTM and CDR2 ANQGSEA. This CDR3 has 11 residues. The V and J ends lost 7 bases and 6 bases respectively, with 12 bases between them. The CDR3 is CSGRIQAEAFF. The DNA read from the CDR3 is TGCAGCGGACGAATACAGGCTGAA.

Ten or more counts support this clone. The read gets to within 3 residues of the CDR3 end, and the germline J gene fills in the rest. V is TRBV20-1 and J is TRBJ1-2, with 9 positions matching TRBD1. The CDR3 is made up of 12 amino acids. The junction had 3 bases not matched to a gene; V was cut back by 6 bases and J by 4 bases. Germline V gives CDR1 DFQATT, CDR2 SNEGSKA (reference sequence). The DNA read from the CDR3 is TGCAGTGCATGGACAGGGGTCTATGGC. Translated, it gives CSAWTGVYG. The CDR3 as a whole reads CSAWTGVYGYTF.

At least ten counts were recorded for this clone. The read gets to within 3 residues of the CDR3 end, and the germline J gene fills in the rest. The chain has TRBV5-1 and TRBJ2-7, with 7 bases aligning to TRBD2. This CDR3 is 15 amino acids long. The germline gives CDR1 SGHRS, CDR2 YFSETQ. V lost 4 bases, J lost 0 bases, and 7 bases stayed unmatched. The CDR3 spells CASSDGRGTSYEQYF. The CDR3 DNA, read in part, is TGCGCCAGCAGCGACGGGCGGGGGACCTCCTACGAG.

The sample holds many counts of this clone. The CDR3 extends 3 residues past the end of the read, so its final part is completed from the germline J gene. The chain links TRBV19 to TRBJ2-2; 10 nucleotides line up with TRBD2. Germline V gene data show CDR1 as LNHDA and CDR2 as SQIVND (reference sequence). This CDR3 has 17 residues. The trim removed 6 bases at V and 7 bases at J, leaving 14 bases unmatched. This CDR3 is CASRPRSGRAEGGELFF. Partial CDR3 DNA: TGTGCCAGTAGACCCAGGAGCGGGAGGGCCGAGGGCGGGGAG.

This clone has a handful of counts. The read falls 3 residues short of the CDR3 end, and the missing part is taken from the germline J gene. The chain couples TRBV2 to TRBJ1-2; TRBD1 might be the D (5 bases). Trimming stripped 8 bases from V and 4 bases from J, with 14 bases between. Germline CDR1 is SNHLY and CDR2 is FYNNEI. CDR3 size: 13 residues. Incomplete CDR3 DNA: TGTGCCAGCCAGGAGGGGCGGAGCTATGGC. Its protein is CASQEGRSYG. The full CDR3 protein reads CASQEGRSYGYTF. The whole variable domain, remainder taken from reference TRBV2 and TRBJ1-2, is EPEVTQTPSHQVTQMGQEVILRCVPISNHLYFYWYRQILGQKVEFLVSFYNNEISEKSEIFDDQFSVERPDGSNFTLKIRSTKLEDSAMYFCASQEGRSYGYTFGSGTRLTVV.

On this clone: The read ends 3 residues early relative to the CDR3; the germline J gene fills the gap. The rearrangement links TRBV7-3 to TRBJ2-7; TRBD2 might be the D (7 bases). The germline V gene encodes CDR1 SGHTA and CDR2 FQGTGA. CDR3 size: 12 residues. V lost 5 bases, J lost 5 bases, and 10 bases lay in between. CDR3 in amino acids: CASSPGGDEQYF. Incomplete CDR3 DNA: TGTGCCAGCAGCCCGGGGGGCGACGAG.

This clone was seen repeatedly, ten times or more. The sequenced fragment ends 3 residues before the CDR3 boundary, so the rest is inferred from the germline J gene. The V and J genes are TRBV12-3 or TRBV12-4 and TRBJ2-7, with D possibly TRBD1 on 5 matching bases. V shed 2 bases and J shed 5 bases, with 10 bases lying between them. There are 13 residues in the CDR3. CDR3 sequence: CASSLWGGNEQYF. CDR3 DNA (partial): TGTGCCAGCAGTTTATGGGGCGGCAACGAG.

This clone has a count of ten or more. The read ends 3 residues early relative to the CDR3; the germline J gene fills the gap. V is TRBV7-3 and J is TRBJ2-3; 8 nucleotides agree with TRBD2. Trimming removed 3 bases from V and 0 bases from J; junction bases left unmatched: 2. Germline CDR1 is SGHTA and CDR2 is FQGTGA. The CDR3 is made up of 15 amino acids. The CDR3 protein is CASSFSGASTDTQYF. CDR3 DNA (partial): TGTGCCAGCAGCTTTAGCGGGGCTAGCACAGATACG.

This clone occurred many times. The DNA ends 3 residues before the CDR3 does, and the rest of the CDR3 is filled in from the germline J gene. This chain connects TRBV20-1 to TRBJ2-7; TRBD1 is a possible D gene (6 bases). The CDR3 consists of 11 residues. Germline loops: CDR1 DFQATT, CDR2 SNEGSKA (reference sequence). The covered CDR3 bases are TGCAGCTATACAGGGACCTACGAG. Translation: CSYTGTYE. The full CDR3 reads CSYTGTYEQYF.

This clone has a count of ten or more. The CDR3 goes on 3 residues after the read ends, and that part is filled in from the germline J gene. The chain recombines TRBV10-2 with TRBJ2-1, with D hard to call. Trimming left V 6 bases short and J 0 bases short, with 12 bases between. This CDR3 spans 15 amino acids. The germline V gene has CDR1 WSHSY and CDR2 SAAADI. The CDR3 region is CASRKFGDSYNEQFF. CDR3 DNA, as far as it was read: TGCGCCAGCAGGAAGTTCGGTGACTCCTACAATGAG.

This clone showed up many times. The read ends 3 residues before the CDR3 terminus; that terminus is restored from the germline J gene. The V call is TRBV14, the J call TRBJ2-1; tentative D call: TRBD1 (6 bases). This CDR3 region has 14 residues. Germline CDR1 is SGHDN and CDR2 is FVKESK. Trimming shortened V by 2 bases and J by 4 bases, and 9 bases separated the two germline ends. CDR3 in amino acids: CASSQTGYYNEQFF. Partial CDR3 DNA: TGTGCCAGCAGCCAAACAGGGTATTACAATGAG. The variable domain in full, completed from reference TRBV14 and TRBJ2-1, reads EAGVTQFPSHSVIEKGQTVTLRCDPISGHDNLYWYRRVMGKEIKFLLHFVKESKQDESGMPNNRFLAERTGGTYSTLKVQPAELEDSGVYFCASSQTGYYNEQFFGPGTRLTVL.